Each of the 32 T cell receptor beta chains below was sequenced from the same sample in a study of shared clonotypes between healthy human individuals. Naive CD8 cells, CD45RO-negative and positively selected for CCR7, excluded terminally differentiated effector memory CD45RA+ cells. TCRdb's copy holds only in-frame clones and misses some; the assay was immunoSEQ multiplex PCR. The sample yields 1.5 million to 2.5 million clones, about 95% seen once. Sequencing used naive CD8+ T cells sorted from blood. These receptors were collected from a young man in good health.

The CDR3 coding sequence is TGTGCCAGCAGCTTAGTACTAGCGGGTCACAATGAGCAGTTCTTC. It yields the protein CASSLVLAGHNEQFF. The gene calls are TRBV7-9 and TRBJ2-1; TRBD2 matches at 9 bases. J was trimmed by 5 bases and V by 1 base; bases with no gene match: 3. The CDR3 extends over 15 amino acids. Per the germline V gene, CDR1 is SEHNR and CDR2 is FQNEAQ (reference sequence).

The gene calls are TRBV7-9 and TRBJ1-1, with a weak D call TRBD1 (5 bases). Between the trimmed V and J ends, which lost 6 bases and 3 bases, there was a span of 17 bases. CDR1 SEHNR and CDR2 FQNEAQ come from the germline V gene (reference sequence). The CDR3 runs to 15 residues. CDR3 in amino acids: CASSTNRDHHTEAFF. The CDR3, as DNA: TGTGCCAGCAGTACGAACCGGGACCATCACACTGAAGCTTTCTTT.

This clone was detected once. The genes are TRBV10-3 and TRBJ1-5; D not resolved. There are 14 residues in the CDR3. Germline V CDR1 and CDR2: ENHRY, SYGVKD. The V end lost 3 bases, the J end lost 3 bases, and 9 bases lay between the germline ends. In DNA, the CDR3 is TGTGCCATCAGTGATTGGGGAAACAATCAGCCCCAGCATTTT. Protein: CAISDWGNNQPQHF.

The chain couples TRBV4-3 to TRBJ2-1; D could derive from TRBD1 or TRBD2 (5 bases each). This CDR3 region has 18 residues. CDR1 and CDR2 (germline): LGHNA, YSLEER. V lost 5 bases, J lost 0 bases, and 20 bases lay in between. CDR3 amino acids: CASSETPGLLSSYNEQFF. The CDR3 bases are TGCGCCAGCAGCGAAACACCGGGGCTACTGAGCTCCTACAATGAGCAGTTCTTC.

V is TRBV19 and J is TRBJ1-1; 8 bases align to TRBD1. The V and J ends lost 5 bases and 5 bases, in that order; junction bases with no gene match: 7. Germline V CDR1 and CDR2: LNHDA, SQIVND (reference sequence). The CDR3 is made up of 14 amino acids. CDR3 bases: TGTGCCAGTAGTGGAGACAGGGGAGGAACTGAAGCTTTCTTT. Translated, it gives CASSGDRGGTEAFF.

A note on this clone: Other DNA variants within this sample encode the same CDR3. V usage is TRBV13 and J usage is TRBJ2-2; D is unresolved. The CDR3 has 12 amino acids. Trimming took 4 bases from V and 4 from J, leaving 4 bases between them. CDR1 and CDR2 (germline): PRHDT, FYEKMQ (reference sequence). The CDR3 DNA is TGTGCCAGCAGCTCTGGCACCGGGGAGCTGTTTTTT. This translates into CASSSGTGELFF.

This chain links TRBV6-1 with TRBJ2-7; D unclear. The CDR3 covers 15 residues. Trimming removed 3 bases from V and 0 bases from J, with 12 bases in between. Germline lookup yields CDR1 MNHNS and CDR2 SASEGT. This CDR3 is CASSEGSSSSYEQYF. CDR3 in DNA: TGTGCCAGCAGTGAGGGTTCCTCGAGCTCCTACGAGCAGTACTTC.

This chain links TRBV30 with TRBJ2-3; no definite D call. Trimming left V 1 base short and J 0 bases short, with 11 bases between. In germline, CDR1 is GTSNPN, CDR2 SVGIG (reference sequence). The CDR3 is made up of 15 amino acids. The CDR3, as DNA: TGTGCCTGGAGTGCATTAGGAGCTAGCACAGATACGCAGTATTTT. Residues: CAWSALGASTDTQYF.

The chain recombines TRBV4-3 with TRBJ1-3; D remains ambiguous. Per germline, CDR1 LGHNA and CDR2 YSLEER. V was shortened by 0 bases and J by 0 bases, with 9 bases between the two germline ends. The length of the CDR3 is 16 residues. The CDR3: CASSQDWLSSGNTIYF. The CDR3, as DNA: TGCGCCAGCAGCCAAGATTGGCTGAGCTCTGGAAACACCATATATTTT.

The DNA of the CDR3 is TGTGCCAGCAGTTTAGAGAGTTTCAGGGGCTATTCATACGAGCAGTACTTC. It yields the protein CASSLESFRGYSYEQYF. The chain has TRBV28 and TRBJ2-7, with D tentatively TRBD1 (6 bases). This CDR3 is built from 17 residues. The germline gives CDR1 MDHEN, CDR2 SYDVKM. V lost 2 bases, J lost 4 bases, and 21 bases lay in between.

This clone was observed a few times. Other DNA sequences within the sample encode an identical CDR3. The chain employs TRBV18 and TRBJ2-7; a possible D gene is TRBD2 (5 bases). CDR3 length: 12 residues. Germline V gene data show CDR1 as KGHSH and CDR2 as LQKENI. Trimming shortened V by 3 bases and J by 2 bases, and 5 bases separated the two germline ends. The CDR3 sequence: CASSPGTYEQYF. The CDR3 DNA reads TGTGCCAGCTCACCCGGGACCTACGAGCAGTACTTC.

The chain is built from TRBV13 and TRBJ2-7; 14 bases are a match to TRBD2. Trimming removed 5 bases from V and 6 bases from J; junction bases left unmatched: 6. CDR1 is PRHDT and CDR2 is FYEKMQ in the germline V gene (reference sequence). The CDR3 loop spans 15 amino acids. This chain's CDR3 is CASSGRLAGGPEQYF. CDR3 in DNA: TGTGCCAGCAGCGGGAGACTAGCGGGGGGGCCCGAGCAGTACTTC.

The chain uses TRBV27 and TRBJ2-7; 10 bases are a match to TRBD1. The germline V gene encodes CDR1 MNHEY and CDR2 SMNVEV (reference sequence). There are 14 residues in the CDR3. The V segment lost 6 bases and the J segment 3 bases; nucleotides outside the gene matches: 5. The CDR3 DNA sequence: TGTGCCAGCAGCCGGACAGGGGGGATCTACGAGCAGTACTTC. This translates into CASSRTGGIYEQYF.

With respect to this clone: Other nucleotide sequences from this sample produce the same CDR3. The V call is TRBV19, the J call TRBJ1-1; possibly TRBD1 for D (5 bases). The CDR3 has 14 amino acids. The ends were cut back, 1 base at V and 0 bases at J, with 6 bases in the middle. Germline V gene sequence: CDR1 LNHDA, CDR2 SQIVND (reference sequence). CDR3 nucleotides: TGTGCCAGTAGTATAGCAGGGCTGAACACTGAAGCTTTCTTT. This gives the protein CASSIAGLNTEAFF.

In DNA form, the CDR3 reads TGCGCCAGCAGCCAAGTCCCGACAGGACTGAACACTGAAGCTTTCTTT. This sequence encodes CASSQVPTGLNTEAFF. The chain links TRBV4-3 to TRBJ1-1; D perhaps matches TRBD1 (6 bases). Trimming removed 1 base at V and 0 bases at J, with 12 bases between. This CDR3 spans 16 amino acids. The germline V gene encodes CDR1 LGHNA and CDR2 YSLEER.

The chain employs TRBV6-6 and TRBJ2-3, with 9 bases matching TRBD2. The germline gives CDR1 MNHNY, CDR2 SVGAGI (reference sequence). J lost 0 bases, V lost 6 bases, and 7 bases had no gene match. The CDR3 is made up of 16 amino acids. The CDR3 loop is CASRPRTSASTDTQYF. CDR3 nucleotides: TGTGCCAGCAGACCCCGGACTAGCGCCAGCACAGATACGCAGTATTTT.

In DNA form, the CDR3 reads TGTGCCAGCAGCTTAGTATACAGCGAGTCAGGAAACACCATATATTTT. Its translation is CASSLVYSESGNTIYF. The chain couples TRBV7-2 to TRBJ1-3; unclear D gene. The CDR3 totals 16 residues. Trimming cost V 1 base and J 4 bases, with 14 bases left between them. From germline, CDR1 is SGHTA and CDR2 FQGNSA.

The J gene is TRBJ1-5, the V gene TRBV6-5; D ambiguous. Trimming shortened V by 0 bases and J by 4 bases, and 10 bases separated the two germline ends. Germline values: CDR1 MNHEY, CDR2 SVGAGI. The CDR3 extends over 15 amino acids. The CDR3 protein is CASSYSPSGNQPQHF. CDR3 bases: TGTGCCAGCAGTTACTCCCCATCAGGAAATCAGCCCCAGCATTTT.

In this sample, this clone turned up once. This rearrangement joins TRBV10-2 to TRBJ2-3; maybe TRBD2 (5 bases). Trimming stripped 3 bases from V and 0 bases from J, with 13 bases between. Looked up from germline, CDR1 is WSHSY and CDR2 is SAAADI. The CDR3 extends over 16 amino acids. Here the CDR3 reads CASSDVASSSTDTQYF. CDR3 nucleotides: TGCGCCAGCAGTGACGTAGCGTCTTCTAGCACAGATACGCAGTATTTT.

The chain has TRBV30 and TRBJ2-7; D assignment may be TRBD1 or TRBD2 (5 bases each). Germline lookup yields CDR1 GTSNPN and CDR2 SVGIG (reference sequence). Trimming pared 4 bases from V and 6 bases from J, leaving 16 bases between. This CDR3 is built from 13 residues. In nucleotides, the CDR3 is TGTGCCTGGACTCCGATCGGGGCGAGCGAGCAGTACTTC. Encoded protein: CAWTPIGASEQYF.

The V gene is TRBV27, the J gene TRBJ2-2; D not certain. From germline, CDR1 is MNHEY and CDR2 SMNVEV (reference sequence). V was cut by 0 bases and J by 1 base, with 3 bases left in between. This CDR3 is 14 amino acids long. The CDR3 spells CASSLSMNTGELFF. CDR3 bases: TGTGCCAGCAGTTTATCGATGAACACCGGGGAGCTGTTTTTT.

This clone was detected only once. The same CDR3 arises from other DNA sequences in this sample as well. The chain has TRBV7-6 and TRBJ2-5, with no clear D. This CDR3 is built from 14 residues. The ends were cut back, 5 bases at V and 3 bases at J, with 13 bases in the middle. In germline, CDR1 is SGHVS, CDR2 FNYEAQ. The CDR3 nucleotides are TGTGCCAGCAGCCTTGGCCTAGTTGAAGAGACCCAGTACTTC. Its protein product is CASSLGLVEETQYF.

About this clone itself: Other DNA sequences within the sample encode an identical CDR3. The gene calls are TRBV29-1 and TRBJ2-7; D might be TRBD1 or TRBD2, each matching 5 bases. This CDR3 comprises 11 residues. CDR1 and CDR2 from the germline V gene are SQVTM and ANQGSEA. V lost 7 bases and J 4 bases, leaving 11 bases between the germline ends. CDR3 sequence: CSAGTAYEQYF. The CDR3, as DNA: TGCAGCGCCGGGACGGCTTACGAGCAGTACTTC.

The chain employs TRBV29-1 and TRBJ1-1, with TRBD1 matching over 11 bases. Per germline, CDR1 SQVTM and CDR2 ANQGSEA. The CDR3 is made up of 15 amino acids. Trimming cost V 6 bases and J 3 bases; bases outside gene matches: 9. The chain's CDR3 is CSVPPGQGGDTEAFF. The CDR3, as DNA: TGCAGCGTACCCCCGGGACAGGGGGGGGACACTGAAGCTTTCTTT.

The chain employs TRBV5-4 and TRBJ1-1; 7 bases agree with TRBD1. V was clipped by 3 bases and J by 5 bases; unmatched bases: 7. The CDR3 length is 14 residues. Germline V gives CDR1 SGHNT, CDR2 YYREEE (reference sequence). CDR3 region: CASSSPTGMTEAFF. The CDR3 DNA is TGTGCCAGCAGCTCCCCGACAGGGATGACTGAAGCTTTCTTT.

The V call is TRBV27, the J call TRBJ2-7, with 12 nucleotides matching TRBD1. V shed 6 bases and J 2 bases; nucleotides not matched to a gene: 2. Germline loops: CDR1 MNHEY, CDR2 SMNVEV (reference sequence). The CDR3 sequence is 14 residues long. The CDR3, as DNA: TGTGCCAGCAGGGGGACAGGGGGCCCCTACGAGCAGTACTTC. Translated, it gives CASRGTGGPYEQYF.

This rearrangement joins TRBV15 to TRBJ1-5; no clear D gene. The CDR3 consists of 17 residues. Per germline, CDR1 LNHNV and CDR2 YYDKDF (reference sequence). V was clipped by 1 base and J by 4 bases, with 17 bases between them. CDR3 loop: CATSRGRNSELNQPQHF. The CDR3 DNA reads TGTGCCACCAGCAGAGGCCGAAACAGCGAGCTTAATCAGCCCCAGCATTTT.

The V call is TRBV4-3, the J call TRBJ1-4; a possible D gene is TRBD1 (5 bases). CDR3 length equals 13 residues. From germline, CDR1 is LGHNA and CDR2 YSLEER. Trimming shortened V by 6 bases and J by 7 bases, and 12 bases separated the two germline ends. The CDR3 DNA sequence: TGCGCCAGCAGGGGGCAGGGTATTGAAAAACTGTTTTTT. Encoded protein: CASRGQGIEKLFF.

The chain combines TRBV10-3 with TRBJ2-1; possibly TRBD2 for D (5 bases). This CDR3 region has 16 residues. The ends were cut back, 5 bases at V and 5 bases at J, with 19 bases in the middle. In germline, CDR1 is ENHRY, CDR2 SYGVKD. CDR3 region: CAISSPGTRANNEQFF. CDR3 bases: TGTGCCATCAGTTCCCCAGGCACTAGAGCAAACAATGAGCAGTTCTTC.

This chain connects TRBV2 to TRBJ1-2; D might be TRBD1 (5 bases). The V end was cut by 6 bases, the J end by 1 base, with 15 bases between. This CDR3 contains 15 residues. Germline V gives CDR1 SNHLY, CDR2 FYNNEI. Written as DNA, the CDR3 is TGTGCCAGCAGCCCGGGGGAGGGCCATAACTATGGCTACACCTTC. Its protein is CASSPGEGHNYGYTF.

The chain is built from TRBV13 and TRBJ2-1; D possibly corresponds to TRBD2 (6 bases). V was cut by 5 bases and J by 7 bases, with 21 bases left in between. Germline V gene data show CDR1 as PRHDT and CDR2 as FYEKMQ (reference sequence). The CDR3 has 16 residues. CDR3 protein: CASSPWRAAGLNEQFF. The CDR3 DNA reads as TGTGCCAGCAGCCCCTGGAGGGCGGCAGGGTTAAATGAGCAGTTCTTC.

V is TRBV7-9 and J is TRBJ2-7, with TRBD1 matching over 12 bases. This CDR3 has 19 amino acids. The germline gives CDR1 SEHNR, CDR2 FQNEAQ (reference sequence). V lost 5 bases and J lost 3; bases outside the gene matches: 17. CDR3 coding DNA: TGTGCCAGCAGCCATACCGGGACAGGGGGCGCCGGGACTGTCTACGAGCAGTACTTC. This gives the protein CASSHTGTGGAGTVYEQYF.